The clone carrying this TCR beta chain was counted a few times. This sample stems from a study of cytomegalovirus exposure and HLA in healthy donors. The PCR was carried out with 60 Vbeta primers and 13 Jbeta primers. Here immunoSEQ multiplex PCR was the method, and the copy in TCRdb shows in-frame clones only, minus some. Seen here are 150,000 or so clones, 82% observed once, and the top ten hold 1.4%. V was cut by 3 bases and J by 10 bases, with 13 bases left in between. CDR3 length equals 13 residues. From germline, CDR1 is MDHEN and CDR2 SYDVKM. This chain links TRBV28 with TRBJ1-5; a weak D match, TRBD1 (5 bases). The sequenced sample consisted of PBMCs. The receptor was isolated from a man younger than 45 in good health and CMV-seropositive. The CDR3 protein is CASSFRVGEPQHF. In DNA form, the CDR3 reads TGTGCCAGCAGTTTTAGGGTAGGGGAACCCCAGCATTTT. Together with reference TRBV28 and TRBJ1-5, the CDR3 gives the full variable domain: DVKVTQSSRYLVKRTGEKVFLECVQDMDHENMFWYRQDPGLGLRLIYFSYDVKMKEKGDIPEGYSVSREKKERFSLILESASTNQTSMYLCASSFRVGEPQHFGDGTRLSIL.